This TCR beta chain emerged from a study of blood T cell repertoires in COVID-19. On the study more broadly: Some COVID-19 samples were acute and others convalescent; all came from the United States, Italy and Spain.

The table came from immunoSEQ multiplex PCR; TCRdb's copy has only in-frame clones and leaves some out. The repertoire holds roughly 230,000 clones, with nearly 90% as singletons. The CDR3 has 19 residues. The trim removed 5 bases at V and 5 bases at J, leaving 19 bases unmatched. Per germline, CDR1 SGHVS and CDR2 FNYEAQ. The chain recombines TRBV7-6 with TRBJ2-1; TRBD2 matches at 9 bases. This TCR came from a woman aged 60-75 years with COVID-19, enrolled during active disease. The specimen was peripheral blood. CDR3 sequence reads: CASSPRAGAGGPKNNEQFF. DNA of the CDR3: TGTGCCAGCAGCCCACGCGCCGGGGCGGGGGGGCCAAAAAACAATGAGCAGTTCTTC. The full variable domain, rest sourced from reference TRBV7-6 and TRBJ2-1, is GAGVSQSPRYKVTKRGQDVALRCDPISGHVSLYWYRQALGQGPEFLTYFNYEAQQDKSGLPNDRFSAERPEGSISTLTIQRTEQRDSAMYRCASSPRAGAGGPKNNEQFFGPGTRLTVL.